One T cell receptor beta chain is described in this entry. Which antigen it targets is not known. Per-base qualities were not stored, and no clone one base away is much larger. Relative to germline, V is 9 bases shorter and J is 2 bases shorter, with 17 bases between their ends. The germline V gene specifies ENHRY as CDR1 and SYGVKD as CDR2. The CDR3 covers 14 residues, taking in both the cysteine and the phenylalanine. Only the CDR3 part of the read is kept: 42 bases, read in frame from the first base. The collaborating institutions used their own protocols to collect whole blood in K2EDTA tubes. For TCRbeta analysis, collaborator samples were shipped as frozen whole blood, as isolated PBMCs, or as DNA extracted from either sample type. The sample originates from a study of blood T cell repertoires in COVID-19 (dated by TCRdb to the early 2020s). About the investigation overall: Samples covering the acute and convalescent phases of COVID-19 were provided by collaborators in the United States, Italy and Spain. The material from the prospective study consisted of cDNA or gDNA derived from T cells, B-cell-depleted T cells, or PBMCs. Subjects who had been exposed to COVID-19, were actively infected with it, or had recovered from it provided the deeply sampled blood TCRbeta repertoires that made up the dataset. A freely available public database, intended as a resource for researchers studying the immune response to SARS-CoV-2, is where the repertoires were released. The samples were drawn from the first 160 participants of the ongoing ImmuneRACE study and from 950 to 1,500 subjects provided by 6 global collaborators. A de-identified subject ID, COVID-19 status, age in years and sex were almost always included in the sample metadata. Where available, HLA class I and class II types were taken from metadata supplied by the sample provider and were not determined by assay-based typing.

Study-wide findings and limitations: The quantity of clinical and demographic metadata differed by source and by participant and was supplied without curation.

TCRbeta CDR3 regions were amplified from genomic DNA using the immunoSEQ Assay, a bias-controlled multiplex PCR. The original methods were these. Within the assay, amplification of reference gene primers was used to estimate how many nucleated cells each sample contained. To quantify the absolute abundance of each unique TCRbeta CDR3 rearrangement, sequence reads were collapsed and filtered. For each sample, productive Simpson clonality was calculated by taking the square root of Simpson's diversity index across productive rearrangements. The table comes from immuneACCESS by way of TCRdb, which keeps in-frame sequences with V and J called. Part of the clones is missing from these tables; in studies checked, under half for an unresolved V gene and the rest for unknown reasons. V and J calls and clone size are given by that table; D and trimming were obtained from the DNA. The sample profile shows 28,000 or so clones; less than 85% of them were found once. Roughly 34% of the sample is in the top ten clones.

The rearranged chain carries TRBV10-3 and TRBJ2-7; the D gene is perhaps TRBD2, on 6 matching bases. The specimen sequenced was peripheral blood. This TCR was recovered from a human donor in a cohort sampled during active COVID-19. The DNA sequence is TGTGCCATGGGTGGCGGGACTCAAACCTACGAGCAGTACTTC. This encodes CAMGGGTQTYEQYF.